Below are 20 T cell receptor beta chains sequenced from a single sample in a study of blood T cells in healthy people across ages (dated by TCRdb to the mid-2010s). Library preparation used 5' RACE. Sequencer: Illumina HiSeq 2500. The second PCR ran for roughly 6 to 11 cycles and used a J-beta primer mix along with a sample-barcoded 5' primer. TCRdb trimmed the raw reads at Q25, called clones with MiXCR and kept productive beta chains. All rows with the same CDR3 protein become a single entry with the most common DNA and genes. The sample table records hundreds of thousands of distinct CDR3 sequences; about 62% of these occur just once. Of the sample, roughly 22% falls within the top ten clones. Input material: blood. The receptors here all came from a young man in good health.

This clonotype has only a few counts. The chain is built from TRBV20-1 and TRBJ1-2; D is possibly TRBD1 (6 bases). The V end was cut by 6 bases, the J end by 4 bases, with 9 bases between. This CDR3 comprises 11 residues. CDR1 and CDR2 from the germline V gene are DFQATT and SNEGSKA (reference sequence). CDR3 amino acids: CSATDSYGYTF. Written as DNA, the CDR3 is TGCAGTGCCACGGACAGCTATGGCTACACCTTC.

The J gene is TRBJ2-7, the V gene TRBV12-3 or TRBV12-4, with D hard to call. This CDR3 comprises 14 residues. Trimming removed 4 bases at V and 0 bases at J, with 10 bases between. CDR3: CASSYSVPSYEQYF. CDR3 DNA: TGTGCCAGCAGTTATTCAGTCCCCTCCTACGAGCAGTACTTC.

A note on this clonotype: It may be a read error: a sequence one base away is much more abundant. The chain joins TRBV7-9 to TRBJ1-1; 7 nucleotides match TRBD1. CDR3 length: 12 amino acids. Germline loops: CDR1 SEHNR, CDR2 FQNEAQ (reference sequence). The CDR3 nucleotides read TGTTCCAGCACCCTCGGATACAGGGGTGCTTTCTTT. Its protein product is CSSTLGYRGAFF.

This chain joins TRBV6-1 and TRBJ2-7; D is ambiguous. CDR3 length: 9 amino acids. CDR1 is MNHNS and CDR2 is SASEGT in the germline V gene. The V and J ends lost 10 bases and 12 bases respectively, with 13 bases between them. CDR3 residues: CATAPWGYF. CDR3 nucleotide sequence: TGTGCCACTGCCCCCTGGGGGTACTTC.

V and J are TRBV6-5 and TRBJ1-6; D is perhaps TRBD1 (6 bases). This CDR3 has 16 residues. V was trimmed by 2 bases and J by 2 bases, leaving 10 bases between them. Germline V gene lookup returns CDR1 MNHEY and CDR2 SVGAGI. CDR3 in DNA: TGTGCCAGCAGTTACACCGGGGGCGCCTATAATTCACCCCTCCACTTT. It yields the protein CASSYTGGAYNSPLHF.

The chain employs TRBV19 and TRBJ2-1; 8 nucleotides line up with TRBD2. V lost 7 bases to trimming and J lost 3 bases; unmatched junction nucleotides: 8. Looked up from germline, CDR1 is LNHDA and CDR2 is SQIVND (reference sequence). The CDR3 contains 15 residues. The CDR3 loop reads CASTSGSFFYNEQFF. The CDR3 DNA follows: TGTGCCAGTACCAGCGGGAGCTTTTTCTACAATGAGCAGTTCTTC.

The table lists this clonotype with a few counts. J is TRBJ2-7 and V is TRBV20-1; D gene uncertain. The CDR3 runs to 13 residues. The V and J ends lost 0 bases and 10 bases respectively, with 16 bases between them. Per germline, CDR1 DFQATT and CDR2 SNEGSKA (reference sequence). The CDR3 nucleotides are TGCAGTGCTAGAGAGGGCCCCCTTGAAACCCAGTACTTC. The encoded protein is CSAREGPLETQYF.

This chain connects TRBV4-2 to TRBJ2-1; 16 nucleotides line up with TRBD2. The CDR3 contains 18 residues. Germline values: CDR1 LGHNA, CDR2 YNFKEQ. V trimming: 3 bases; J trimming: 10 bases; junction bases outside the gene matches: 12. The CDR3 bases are TGTGCCAGCAGCCAGAACCCGGGACTAGCGGGGGGGCATCGCGAGCAGTTCTTC. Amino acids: CASSQNPGLAGGHREQFF.

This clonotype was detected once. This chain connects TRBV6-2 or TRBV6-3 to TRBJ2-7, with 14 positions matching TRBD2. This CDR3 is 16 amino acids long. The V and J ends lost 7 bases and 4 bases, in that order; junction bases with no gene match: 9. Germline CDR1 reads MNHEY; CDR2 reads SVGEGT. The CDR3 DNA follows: TGTGCCAGCAAAGGACTAGCGGGAGGAACCCTTTACGAGCAGTACTTC. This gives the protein CASKGLAGGTLYEQYF.

CDR3 sequence reads: CSVEEPGSRYEQYF. CDR3 nucleotide sequence: TGCAGCGTTGAAGAACCAGGGAGCCGCTACGAGCAGTACTTC. The chain couples TRBV29-1 to TRBJ2-7; D is possibly TRBD1 or TRBD2 (5 bases each). The V and J ends lost 0 bases and 3 bases respectively, with 12 bases between them. The CDR3 extends over 14 amino acids. CDR1 is SQVTM and CDR2 is ANQGSEA in the germline V gene.

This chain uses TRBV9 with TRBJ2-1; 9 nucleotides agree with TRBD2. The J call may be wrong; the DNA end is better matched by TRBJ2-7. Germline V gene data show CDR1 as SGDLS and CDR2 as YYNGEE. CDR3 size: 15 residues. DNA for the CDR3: TGTGCCAGCAGCGTAGACCCTAGCGGGGTCGACGAGCAGTACTTC. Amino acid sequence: CASSVDPSGVDEQYF.

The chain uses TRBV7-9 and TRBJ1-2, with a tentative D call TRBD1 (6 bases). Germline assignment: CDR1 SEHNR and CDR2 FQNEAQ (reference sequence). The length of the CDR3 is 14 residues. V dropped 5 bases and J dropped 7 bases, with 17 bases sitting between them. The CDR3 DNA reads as TGTGCCAGCAGCCCCGGGAGGGGGGTCGGTGGCTACACCTTC. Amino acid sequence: CASSPGRGVGGYTF.

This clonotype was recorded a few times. The CDR3 sequence is CASSSPGLAVYNEQFF. The CDR3 nucleotides are TGTGCCAGCAGCTCGCCTGGGCTAGCGGTCTACAATGAGCAGTTCTTC. The J gene is TRBJ2-1, the V gene TRBV6-5; 7 positions agree with TRBD2. Germline-derived CDR1 and CDR2 are MNHEY and SVGAGI. Trimming at V came to 6 bases and at J to 3 bases, leaving 11 bases not matched to a gene. The CDR3 covers 16 residues.

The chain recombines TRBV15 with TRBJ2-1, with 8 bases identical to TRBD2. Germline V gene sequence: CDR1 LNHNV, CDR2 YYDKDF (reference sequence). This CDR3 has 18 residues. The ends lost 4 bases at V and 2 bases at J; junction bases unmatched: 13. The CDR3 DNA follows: TGTGCCACCAGCACGGGCCGTTATACGGGAGGGCCCTACAATGAGCAGTTCTTC. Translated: CATSTGRYTGGPYNEQFF.

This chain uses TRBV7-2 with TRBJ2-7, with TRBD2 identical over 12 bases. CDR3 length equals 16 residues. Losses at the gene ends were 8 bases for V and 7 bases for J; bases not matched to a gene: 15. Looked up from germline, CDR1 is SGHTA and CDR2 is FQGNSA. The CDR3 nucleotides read TGTGCCAGCGGCCCCCCTAGCGGGAGGGCCTCAAATGAGCAGTACTTC. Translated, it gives CASGPPSGRASNEQYF.

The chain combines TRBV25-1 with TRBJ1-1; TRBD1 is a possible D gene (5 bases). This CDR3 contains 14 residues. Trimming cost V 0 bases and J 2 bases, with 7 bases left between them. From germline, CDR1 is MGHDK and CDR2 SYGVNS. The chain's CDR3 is CASSEYGDNTEAFF. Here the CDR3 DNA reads TGTGCCAGCAGTGAATACGGGGACAACACTGAAGCTTTCTTT.

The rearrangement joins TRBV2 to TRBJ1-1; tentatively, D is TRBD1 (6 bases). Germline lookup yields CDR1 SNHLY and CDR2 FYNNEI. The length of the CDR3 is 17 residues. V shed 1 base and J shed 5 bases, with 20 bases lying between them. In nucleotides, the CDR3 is TGTGCCAGCAGTGAAGTCCGGACAGAAGGAGAGGGGACTGAAGCTTTCTTT. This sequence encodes CASSEVRTEGEGTEAFF.

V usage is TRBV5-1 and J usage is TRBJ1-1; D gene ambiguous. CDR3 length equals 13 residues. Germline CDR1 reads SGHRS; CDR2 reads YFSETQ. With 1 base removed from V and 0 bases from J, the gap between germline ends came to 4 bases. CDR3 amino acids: CASSLFVNTEAFF. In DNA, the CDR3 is TGCGCCAGCAGCTTGTTCGTGAACACTGAAGCTTTCTTT. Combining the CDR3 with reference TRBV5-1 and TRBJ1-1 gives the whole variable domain KAGVTQTPRYLIKTRGQQVTLSCSPISGHRSVSWYQQTPGQGLQFLFEYFSETQRNKGNFPGRFSGRQFSNSRSEMNVSTLELGDSALYLCASSLFVNTEAFFGQGTRLTVV.

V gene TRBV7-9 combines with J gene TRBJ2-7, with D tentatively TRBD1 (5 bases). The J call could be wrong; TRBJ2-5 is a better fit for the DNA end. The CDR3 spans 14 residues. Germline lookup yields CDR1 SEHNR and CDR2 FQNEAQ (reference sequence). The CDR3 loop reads CASSLLARGETQYF. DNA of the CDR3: TGTGCCAGCAGCTTATTGGCTAGGGGAGAGACCCAGTACTTC.

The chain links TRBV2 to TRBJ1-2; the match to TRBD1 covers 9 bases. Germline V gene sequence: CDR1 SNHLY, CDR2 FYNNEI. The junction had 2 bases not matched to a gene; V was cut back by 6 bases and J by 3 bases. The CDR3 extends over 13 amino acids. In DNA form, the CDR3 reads TGTGCCAGCAGGGGACAGGGAGACTATGGCTACACCTTC. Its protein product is CASRGQGDYGYTF.